These 5 T cell receptor beta chains were all obtained from the same sample, sequenced in a study of shared clonotypes between healthy human individuals. TCRdb's copy holds only in-frame clones and misses some; the assay was immunoSEQ multiplex PCR. Of fewer than 700,000 clones listed, approximately 95% are singletons. It was CD45RO-negative cells, positively selected for CCR7, that made up naive CD8 cells, with terminally differentiated effector memory CD45RA+ cells excluded. Sequencing input: naive CD8+ T cells sorted from blood. The receptors derive from a young woman in good health.

The chain employs TRBV27 and TRBJ2-3; TRBD1 matches at 7 bases. The trim removed 5 bases at V and 2 bases at J, leaving 10 bases unmatched. The germline gives CDR1 MNHEY, CDR2 SMNVEV (reference sequence). The CDR3 covers 16 residues. The CDR3 DNA is TGTGCCAGCAGTAGAGACAGGGTTCCTACCACAGATACGCAGTATTTT. This sequence encodes CASSRDRVPTTDTQYF.

The rearrangement links TRBV28 to TRBJ2-2, with 8 bases lining up with TRBD1. Per the germline V gene, CDR1 is MDHEN and CDR2 is SYDVKM. The CDR3 is made up of 15 amino acids. J lost 6 bases, V lost 0 bases, and 3 bases had no gene match. This CDR3 is CASSLWGQDPGELFF. The CDR3, as DNA: TGTGCCAGCAGTTTATGGGGACAGGACCCCGGGGAGCTGTTTTTT.

CDR3 protein: CASSDRTDNSPLHF. The DNA for the CDR3 is TGTGCCAGCAGTGACCGGACAGATAATTCACCCCTCCACTTT. This chain joins TRBV27 and TRBJ1-6; perhaps TRBD1 as D (6 bases). The CDR3 length is 14 residues. Germline V gives CDR1 MNHEY, CDR2 SMNVEV (reference sequence). V gave up 5 bases and J gave up 5 bases, with 10 bases separating them.

The gene calls are TRBV5-8 and TRBJ2-7; D possibly corresponds to TRBD2 (5 bases). Germline CDR1 SGHTS, CDR2 YDEGEE. CDR3 size: 15 residues. Deletions cut 2 bases from V and 3 bases from J, with 15 bases between. CDR3 sequence reads: CASSFSGGLDYEQYF. The CDR3 coding sequence is TGTGCCAGCAGCTTCTCCGGCGGGCTAGACTACGAGCAGTACTTC.

A few counts support this clone. V and J are TRBV30 and TRBJ1-1; TRBD1 might be the D (6 bases). CDR3 length: 12 amino acids. Trimming cost V 5 bases and J 3 bases, with 10 bases left between them. Germline CDR1 is GTSNPN and CDR2 is SVGIG (reference sequence). In DNA, the CDR3 is TGTGCCTGGCAGGGGATGGACACTGAAGCTTTCTTT. Translated, it gives CAWQGMDTEAFF.